The rows below give T cell receptor beta chains drawn from one sample of a study of cytomegalovirus exposure and HLA in healthy donors. Sequencing was performed with immunoSEQ multiplex PCR; in TCRdb, only in-frame clones are kept and a portion is missing. The profile shows roughly 120,000 clones, about 76% of them singletons. Sequenced material: PBMCs. Receptors originate from a woman aged 40 to 50 in good health and CMV-seronegative. The CDR3 runs from the conserved cysteine through the conserved F or W. A D gene is named only where the DNA matches it firmly. Rows may omit the clone size; those that give it use once, few, many or a size class.

V: TRBV29-1
D: TRBD1
J: TRBJ2-2
size: -
CDR3: CSVEFVTGITGELFF
DNA: TGCAGCGTTGAATTTGTGACAGGGATAACCGGGGAGCTGTTTTTT

V: TRBV28
D: -
J: TRBJ1-1
size: -
CDR3: CASRDPGSEAFF
DNA: TGTGCCAGCCGGGATCCGGGGTCTGAAGCTTTCTTT

V: TRBV9
D: -
J: TRBJ2-3
size: -
CDR3: CASSVEWDTHGDTQYF
DNA: TGTGCCAGCAGCGTAGAGTGGGACACACACGGAGATACGCAGTATTTT

V: TRBV5-8
D: -
J: TRBJ1-5
size: -
CDR3: CASSIYRWRGNQPQHF
DNA: TGTGCCAGCAGCATATACCGGTGGCGGGGCAATCAGCCCCAGCATTTT

V: TRBV30
D: TRBD1
J: TRBJ1-1
size: -
CDR3: CAWSGTGGTEAFF
DNA: TGTGCCTGGAGTGGAACAGGGGGTACTGAAGCTTTCTTT

V: TRBV11-3
D: TRBD1
J: TRBJ2-7
size: once
CDR3: CASSLDRTGGGRDYEQYF
DNA: TGTGCCAGCAGCTTAGATAGGACAGGGGGCGGAAGGGACTACGAGCAGTACTTC

V: TRBV27
D: TRBD1
J: TRBJ2-7
size: -
CDR3: CASSLSPGQGYEQYF
DNA: TGTGCCAGCAGTTTATCTCCGGGACAGGGCTACGAGCAGTACTTC

V: TRBV11-1
D: TRBD2
J: TRBJ2-1
size: -
CDR3: CASSLVLAGELVLYNEQFF
DNA: TGTGCCAGCAGCTTAGTCCTAGCGGGGGAGTTGGTTCTATACAATGAGCAGTTCTTC

V: TRBV30
D: -
J: TRBJ1-5
size: few
CDR3: CAWDTGSNQPQHF
DNA: TGTGCCTGGGATACAGGGAGCAATCAGCCCCAGCATTTT

V: TRBV6-1
D: TRBD1
J: TRBJ2-2
size: -
CDR3: CASRVQGATGELFF
DNA: TGTGCCAGCAGGGTACAGGGGGCCACCGGGGAGCTGTTTTTT

V: TRBV7-9
D: TRBD1
J: TRBJ1-2
size: -
CDR3: CASSSYRGQDGYTF
DNA: TGTGCCAGCAGCTCATACAGGGGGCAGGATGGCTACACCTTC

V: TRBV5-6
D: TRBD1
J: TRBJ1-4
size: -
CDR3: CASSLIGGRGNEKLFF
DNA: TGTGCCAGCAGCTTGATAGGTGGCAGGGGGAATGAAAAACTGTTTTTT

V: TRBV5-6
D: TRBD2
J: TRBJ2-1
size: -
CDR3: CASSPGLAESSYNEQFF
DNA: TGTGCCAGCAGCCCGGGGCTAGCGGAGAGCTCCTACAATGAGCAGTTCTTC

V: TRBV7-8
D: TRBD1
J: TRBJ2-1
size: -
CDR3: CASSYLRDWTGGSGEQFF
DNA: TGTGCCAGCAGCTACTTAAGGGATTGGACAGGGGGCTCGGGTGAGCAGTTCTTC

V: TRBV7-3
D: -
J: TRBJ2-1
size: -
CDR3: CASSLRGGARSYNEQFF
DNA: TGTGCCAGCAGCTTACGAGGGGGGGCCAGGTCCTACAATGAGCAGTTCTTC

V: TRBV19
D: -
J: TRBJ1-1
size: -
CDR3: CASRAGRARGTEAFF
DNA: TGTGCCAGTAGGGCGGGGAGGGCGAGAGGCACTGAAGCTTTCTTT

V: TRBV6-1
D: -
J: TRBJ2-4
size: few
CDR3: CASSEGGGLAKNIQYF
DNA: TGTGCCAGCAGTGAAGGTGGCGGTCTAGCCAAAAACATTCAGTACTTC

V: TRBV28
D: TRBD1
J: TRBJ1-2
size: -
CDR3: CASRNAGTAPYYGYTF
DNA: TGTGCCAGCAGAAACGCCGGGACAGCTCCTTACTATGGCTACACCTTC

V: TRBV18
D: TRBD2
J: TRBJ2-4
size: -
CDR3: CASSPFPPGGTSGKNIQYF
DNA: TGTGCCAGCTCACCTTTTCCGCCAGGGGGGACTAGCGGAAAAAACATTCAGTACTTC

V: TRBV20-1
D: -
J: TRBJ2-1
size: -
CDR3: CSALGNEQFF
DNA: TGCAGTGCCCTAGGCAATGAGCAGTTCTTC

V: TRBV11-2
D: -
J: TRBJ1-1
size: -
CDR3: CASSPRGGRDTEAFF
DNA: TGTGCCAGCAGCCCGAGAGGCGGTCGGGACACTGAAGCTTTCTTT

V: TRBV29-1
D: -
J: TRBJ2-5
size: -
CDR3: CSVERTEQETQYF
DNA: TGCAGCGTCGAAAGGACAGAACAAGAGACCCAGTACTTC

V: TRBV28
D: -
J: TRBJ1-2
size: -
CDR3: CASSFPGYYGYTF
DNA: TGTGCCAGCAGTTTTCCAGGGTACTATGGCTACACCTTC

V: TRBV18
D: -
J: TRBJ2-7
size: once
CDR3: CASSLEAGSYEQYF
DNA: TGTGCCAGCTCACTCGAAGCGGGCTCCTACGAGCAGTACTTC

V: TRBV29-1
D: TRBD1
J: TRBJ1-2
size: -
CDR3: CSVEGTGENSNYGYTF
DNA: TGCAGCGTTGAAGGGACAGGGGAAAATTCTAACTATGGCTACACCTTC

V: TRBV10-2
D: TRBD1
J: TRBJ2-7
size: -
CDR3: CASSEPYSDRNSYEQYF
DNA: TGCGCCAGCAGTGAGCCTTACTCGGACAGGAACAGCTACGAGCAGTACTTC

V: TRBV7-9
D: -
J: TRBJ2-1
size: -
CDR3: CASSFGLASLGEQFF
DNA: TGTGCCAGCAGCTTTGGCCTAGCCTCTCTGGGTGAGCAGTTCTTC

V: TRBV11-2
D: TRBD2
J: TRBJ2-7
size: -
CDR3: CASSLGSGWRTSGSYEQYF
DNA: TGTGCCAGCAGCTTAGGAAGTGGCTGGAGGACTAGCGGCTCCTACGAGCAGTACTTC

V: TRBV7-8
D: -
J: TRBJ1-2
size: -
CDR3: CASSGWSQGGYGYTF
DNA: TGTGCCAGCAGCGGATGGTCGCAGGGTGGCTATGGCTACACCTTC

V: TRBV30
D: -
J: TRBJ2-5
size: -
CDR3: CASRQDQETQYF
DNA: TGTGCCTCCAGACAGGACCAAGAGACCCAGTACTTC

V: TRBV5-1
D: -
J: TRBJ1-4
size: once
CDR3: CASSFGQRSTNEKLFF
DNA: TGCGCCAGCAGCTTCGGCCAGCGATCAACTAATGAAAAACTGTTTTTT

V: TRBV15
D: -
J: TRBJ2-1
size: -
CDR3: CATSSQRGGRYNEQFF
DNA: TGTGCCACCAGCTCCCAAAGGGGGGGGAGATACAATGAGCAGTTCTTC

V: TRBV30
D: -
J: TRBJ1-1
size: few
CDR3: CAWGTNTEAFF
DNA: TGTGCCTGGGGGACAAACACTGAAGCTTTCTTT

V: TRBV27
D: TRBD2
J: TRBJ2-1
size: -
CDR3: CASRFGTSGYNEQFF
DNA: TGTGCCAGCAGATTCGGGACTAGCGGATACAATGAGCAGTTCTTC

V: TRBV2
D: -
J: TRBJ2-1
size: -
CDR3: CASSQDWSSYNEQFF
DNA: TGTGCCAGCAGTCAGGACTGGAGCTCCTACAATGAGCAGTTCTTC

V: TRBV25-1
D: TRBD1
J: TRBJ1-2
size: -
CDR3: CASSDKGAVNYGYTF
DNA: TGTGCCAGCAGTGACAAGGGGGCCGTTAACTATGGCTACACCTTC

V: TRBV7-8
D: -
J: TRBJ2-7
size: -
CDR3: CASSLRHYEQYF
DNA: TGTGCCAGCAGCTTAAGACACTACGAGCAGTACTTC

V: TRBV7-9
D: -
J: TRBJ2-3
size: once
CDR3: CASSLVLSTDTQYF
DNA: TGTGCCAGCAGCTTAGTCCTTAGCACAGATACGCAGTATTTT

V: TRBV4-2
D: -
J: TRBJ2-1
size: -
CDR3: CASSRVGGANINEQFF
DNA: TGTGCCAGCAGCCGTGTGGGGGGGGCAAATATTAATGAGCAGTTCTTC

V: TRBV28
D: -
J: TRBJ1-1
size: -
CDR3: CASSPPGRGVEAFF
DNA: TGTGCCAGCAGTCCCCCGGGGAGGGGGGTTGAAGCTTTCTTT

V: TRBV5-1
D: -
J: TRBJ1-3
size: -
CDR3: CASSPYITGTGNTIYF
DNA: TGCGCCAGCAGCCCATATATCACAGGCACCGGAAACACCATATATTTT

V: TRBV7-9
D: -
J: TRBJ2-7
size: -
CDR3: CASSLNRQPYEQYF
DNA: TGTGCCAGCAGCTTAAACCGACAGCCCTACGAGCAGTACTTC